The 9 T cell receptor beta chains in this list originate from one sample, sequenced in a study of T cells in Graves' hyperthyroidism and ophthalmopathy (dated by TCRdb to between 2018 and 2020). Library preparation employed multiplex PCR. The data were produced on an Illumina HiSeq 2000. TCR beta CDR3 regions were amplified from RNA transcripts. For the first round of RT-PCR on the TCR CDR3, the HTBI primer set was used together with the Qiagen OneStep RT-PCR kit. TCRdb reprocessing: public reads trimmed at Q25 with fastp, clones called with MiXCR, in-frame beta chains kept. Rows with a matching CDR3 protein are joined into one entry that keeps the most common DNA and genes. The sample table shows 490,000 or so distinct CDR3 sequences, and 22% are seen once. Clones ranked in the top ten supply less than 65% of the sample. The specimen sequenced was blood. These receptors were collected from a woman in her 70s with Graves' ophthalmopathy.

The sample holds many counts of this clonotype. The chain carries TRBV12-3 or TRBV12-4 and TRBJ1-1, with TRBD1 matching over 7 bases. This CDR3 spans 13 amino acids. V shed 7 bases and J 11 bases; nucleotides not matched to a gene: 13. In DNA, the CDR3 is TGTGCCAGCACCGTAAGGGGGGAGGGGGCGGCTTTCTTT. Translating it yields CASTVRGEGAAFF.

V and J are TRBV5-8 and TRBJ2-5; D gene uncertain. The CDR3 loop spans 14 amino acids. In germline, CDR1 is SGHTS, CDR2 YDEGEE. The germline V and J ends were trimmed by 3 bases and 3 bases, with 12 bases remaining between them. CDR3 protein: CASSYRHREETQYF. CDR3 coding DNA: TGTGCCAGCAGCTATAGACATCGAGAAGAGACCCAGTACTTC.

The rearrangement links TRBV5-4 to TRBJ2-3; 8 bases fit TRBD1. V trimming: 4 bases; J trimming: 3 bases; junction bases outside the gene matches: 7. The germline V gene has CDR1 SGHNT and CDR2 YYREEE (reference sequence). The CDR3 has 15 residues. CDR3 coding DNA: TGTGCCAGCAGCCCCCCGGGACAGGCGACAGATACGCAGTATTTT. Protein sequence: CASSPPGQATDTQYF.

This clonotype was seen more than once but under ten times. V and J are TRBV14 and TRBJ1-2; D perhaps matches TRBD1 (5 bases). The V end lost 0 bases, the J end lost 4 bases, and 15 bases lay between the germline ends. The CDR3 covers 16 residues. Germline V gene lookup returns CDR1 SGHDN and CDR2 FVKESK. The DNA of the CDR3 is TGTGCCAGCAGCCAAGATTGGGCGCAGGGTGTCTATGGCTACACCTTC. It encodes CASSQDWAQGVYGYTF. Complete variable domain (other parts from reference TRBV14 and TRBJ1-2): EAGVTQFPSHSVIEKGQTVTLRCDPISGHDNLYWYRRVMGKEIKFLLHFVKESKQDESGMPNNRFLAERTGGTYSTLKVQPAELEDSGVYFCASSQDWAQGVYGYTFGSGTRLTVV.

This clonotype turned up a few times. The chain employs TRBV13 and TRBJ2-1; D is perhaps TRBD2 (5 bases). The CDR3 runs to 14 residues. V shed 4 bases and J shed 10 bases, with 17 bases lying between them. From germline, CDR1 is PRHDT and CDR2 FYEKMQ (reference sequence). Written as DNA, the CDR3 is TGTGCCAGCAGCTCCCGTCGGGGTTTAAGGGAGCAGTTCTTC. As protein: CASSSRRGLREQFF.

The V call is TRBV30, the J call TRBJ1-1; TRBD1 might be the D (6 bases). Per the germline V gene, CDR1 is GTSNPN and CDR2 is SVGIG (reference sequence). This CDR3 contains 15 residues. The germline V and J ends were trimmed by 2 bases and 1 base, with 14 bases remaining between them. The DNA of the CDR3 is TGTGCCTGGAGTCGAAGTAAGACAGGGAACACTGAAGCTTTCTTT. Translated, it gives CAWSRSKTGNTEAFF.

This clonotype has only a few counts. The chain employs TRBV5-1 and TRBJ2-1, with 7 bases that match TRBD1. Germline loops: CDR1 SGHRS, CDR2 YFSETQ. The V and J ends lost 8 bases and 3 bases, in that order; junction bases with no gene match: 11. The CDR3 spans 15 residues. The chain's CDR3 is CARASRDRNYNEQFF. The CDR3 coding sequence is TGCGCCAGGGCATCTCGGGACAGAAACTACAATGAGCAGTTCTTC.

In its sample, this clonotype was seen a few times. The chain joins TRBV2 to TRBJ1-6; the D is unclear. Germline V gene lookup returns CDR1 SNHLY and CDR2 FYNNEI. The CDR3 runs to 13 residues. The V and J ends lost 10 bases and 6 bases respectively, with 13 bases between them. CDR3 nucleotides: TGTGCCATCCGACCCGGAATTAATTCACCCCTCCACTTT. Amino acids: CAIRPGINSPLHF.

This clonotype has at least ten counts. The chain joins TRBV29-1 to TRBJ2-7, with no clear D. The CDR3 contains 12 residues. V gave up 4 bases and J gave up 2 bases, with 9 bases separating them. The V gene's germline CDR1 is SQVTM and CDR2 ANQGSEA. The CDR3 reads CSVGVAAYEQYF. DNA of the CDR3: TGCAGCGTTGGGGTTGCCGCCTACGAGCAGTACTTC.